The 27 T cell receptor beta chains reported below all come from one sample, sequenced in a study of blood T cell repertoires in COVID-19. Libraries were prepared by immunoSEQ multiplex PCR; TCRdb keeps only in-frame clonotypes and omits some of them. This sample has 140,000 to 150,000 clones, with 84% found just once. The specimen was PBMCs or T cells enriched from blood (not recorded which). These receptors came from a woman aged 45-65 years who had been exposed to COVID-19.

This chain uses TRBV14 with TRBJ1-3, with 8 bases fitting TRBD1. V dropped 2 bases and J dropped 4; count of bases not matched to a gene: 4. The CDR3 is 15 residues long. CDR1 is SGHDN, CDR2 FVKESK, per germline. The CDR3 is CASSQRRGRGNTIYF. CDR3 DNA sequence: TGTGCCAGCAGCCAACGCAGGGGGCGGGGAAACACCATATATTTT.

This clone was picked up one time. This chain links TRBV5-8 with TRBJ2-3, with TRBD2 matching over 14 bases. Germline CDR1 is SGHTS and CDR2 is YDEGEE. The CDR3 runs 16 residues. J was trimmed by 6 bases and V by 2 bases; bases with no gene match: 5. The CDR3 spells CASSFGTSGGGDTQYF. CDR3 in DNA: TGTGCCAGCAGCTTCGGGACTAGCGGGGGTGGTGATACGCAGTATTTT.

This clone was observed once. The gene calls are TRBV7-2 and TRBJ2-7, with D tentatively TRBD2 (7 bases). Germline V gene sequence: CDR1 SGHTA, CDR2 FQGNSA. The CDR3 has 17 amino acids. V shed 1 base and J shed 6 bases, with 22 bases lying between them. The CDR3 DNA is TGTGCCAGCAGCTTAGAAGGCGGAGGGCCGGGGGGCTCCGAGCAGTACTTC. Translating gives CASSLEGGGPGGSEQYF.

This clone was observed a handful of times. The DNA for the CDR3 is TGTGCCAGCAGCTTGACGGACAGGGGAAGGGGCTACACCTTC. This encodes CASSLTDRGRGYTF. The chain links TRBV5-4 to TRBJ1-2, with 9 bases aligning to TRBD1. J gave up 8 bases and V 1 base, and 6 bases lay outside the gene matches. The germline gives CDR1 SGHNT, CDR2 YYREEE (reference sequence). The CDR3 consists of 14 residues. Together with reference TRBV5-4 and TRBJ1-2, the CDR3 gives the full variable domain: ETGVTQSPTHLIKTRGQQVTLRCSSQSGHNTVSWYQQALGQGPQFIFQYYREEENGRGNFPPRFSGLQFPNYSSELNVNALELDDSALYLCASSLTDRGRGYTFGSGTRLTVV.

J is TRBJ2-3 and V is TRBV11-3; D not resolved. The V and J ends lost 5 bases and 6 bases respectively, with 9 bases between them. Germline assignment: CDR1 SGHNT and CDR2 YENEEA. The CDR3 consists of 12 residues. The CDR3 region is CASSTRWDTQYF. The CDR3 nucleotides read TGTGCCAGCAGCACCAGATGGGATACGCAGTATTTT.

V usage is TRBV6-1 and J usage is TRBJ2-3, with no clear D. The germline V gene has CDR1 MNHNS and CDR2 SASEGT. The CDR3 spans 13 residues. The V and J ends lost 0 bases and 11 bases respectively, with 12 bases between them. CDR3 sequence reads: CASSEAYSSLQYF. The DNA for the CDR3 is TGTGCCAGCAGTGAAGCGTACAGCTCTTTGCAGTATTTT.

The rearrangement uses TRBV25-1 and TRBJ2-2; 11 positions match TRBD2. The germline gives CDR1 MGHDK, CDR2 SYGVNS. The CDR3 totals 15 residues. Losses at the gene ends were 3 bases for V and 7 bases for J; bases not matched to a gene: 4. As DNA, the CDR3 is TGTGCCAGCAGTGAGACTAGCGGGAACGGCGGGGAGCTGTTTTTT. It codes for CASSETSGNGGELFF.

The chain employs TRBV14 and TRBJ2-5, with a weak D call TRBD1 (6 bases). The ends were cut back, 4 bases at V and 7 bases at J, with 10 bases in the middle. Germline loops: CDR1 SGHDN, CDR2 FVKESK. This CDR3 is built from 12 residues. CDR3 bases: TGTGCCAGCAGCCCAAAGGGGGTGACCCAGTACTTC. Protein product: CASSPKGVTQYF. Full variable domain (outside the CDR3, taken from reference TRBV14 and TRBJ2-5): EAGVTQFPSHSVIEKGQTVTLRCDPISGHDNLYWYRRVMGKEIKFLLHFVKESKQDESGMPNNRFLAERTGGTYSTLKVQPAELEDSGVYFCASSPKGVTQYFGPGTRLLVL.

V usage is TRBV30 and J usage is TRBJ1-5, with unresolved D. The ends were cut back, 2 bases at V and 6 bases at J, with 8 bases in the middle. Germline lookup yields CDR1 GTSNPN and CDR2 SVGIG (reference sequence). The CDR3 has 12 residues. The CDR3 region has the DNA TGTGCCTGGAGTACGACACTTCAGCCCCAGCATTTT. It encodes CAWSTTLQPQHF.

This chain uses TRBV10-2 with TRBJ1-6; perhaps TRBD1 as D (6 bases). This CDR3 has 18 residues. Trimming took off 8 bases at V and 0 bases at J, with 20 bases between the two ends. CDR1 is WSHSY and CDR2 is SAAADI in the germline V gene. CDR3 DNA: TGCGCCAGCTCTTCACCAGAGGGGGTTAGCTCCTATAATTCACCCCTCCACTTT. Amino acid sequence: CASSSPEGVSSYNSPLHF.

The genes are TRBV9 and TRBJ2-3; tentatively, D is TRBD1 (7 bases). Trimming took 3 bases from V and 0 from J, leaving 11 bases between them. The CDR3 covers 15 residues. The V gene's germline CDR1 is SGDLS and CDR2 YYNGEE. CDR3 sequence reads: CASSAEGASTDTQYF. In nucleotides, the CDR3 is TGTGCCAGCAGCGCGGAGGGGGCTAGCACAGATACGCAGTATTTT.

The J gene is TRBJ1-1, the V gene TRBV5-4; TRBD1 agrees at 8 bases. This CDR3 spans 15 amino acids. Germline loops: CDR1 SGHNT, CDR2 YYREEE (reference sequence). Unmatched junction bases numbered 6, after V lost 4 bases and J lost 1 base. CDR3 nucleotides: TGTGCCAGCAGCCGCGGACAGGGACGGAACACTGAAGCTTTCTTT. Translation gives CASSRGQGRNTEAFF.

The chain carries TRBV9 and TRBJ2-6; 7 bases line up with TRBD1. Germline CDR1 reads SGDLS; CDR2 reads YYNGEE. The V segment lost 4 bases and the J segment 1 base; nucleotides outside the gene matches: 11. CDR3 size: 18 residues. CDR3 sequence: CASSPWTGGTSGANVLTF. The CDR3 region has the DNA TGTGCCAGCAGCCCATGGACAGGTGGGACATCTGGGGCCAACGTCCTGACTTTC.

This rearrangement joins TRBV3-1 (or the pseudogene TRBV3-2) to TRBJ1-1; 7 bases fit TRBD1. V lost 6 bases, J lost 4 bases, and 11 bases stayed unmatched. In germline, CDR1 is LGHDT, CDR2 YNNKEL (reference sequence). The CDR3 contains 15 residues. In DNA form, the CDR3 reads TGTGCCAGCAGTACAAACTACAGGGGACCCACTGAAGCTTTCTTT. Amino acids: CASSTNYRGPTEAFF.

The CDR3 DNA sequence: TGTGCCGGAGAATTGCGGGCGGGCTCCTACGAGCAGTACTTC. This codes for CAGELRAGSYEQYF. The chain links TRBV6-5 to TRBJ2-7; D possibly corresponds to TRBD2 (5 bases). Germline lookup yields CDR1 MNHEY and CDR2 SVGAGI. CDR3 length equals 14 residues. Trimming cost V 11 bases and J 0 bases, with 17 bases left between them.

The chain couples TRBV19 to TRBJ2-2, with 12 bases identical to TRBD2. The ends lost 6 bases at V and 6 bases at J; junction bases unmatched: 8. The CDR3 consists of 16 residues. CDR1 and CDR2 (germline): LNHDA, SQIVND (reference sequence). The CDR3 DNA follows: TGTGCCAGTAGGGACTTCCTAGCGGGAGGGGCCGGGGAGCTGTTTTTT. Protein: CASRDFLAGGAGELFF.

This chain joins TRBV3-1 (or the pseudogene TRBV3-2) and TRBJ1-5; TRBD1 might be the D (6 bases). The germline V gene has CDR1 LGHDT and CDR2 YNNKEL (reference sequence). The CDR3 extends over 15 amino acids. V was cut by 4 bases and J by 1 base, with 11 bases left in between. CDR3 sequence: CASSRGHTSNQPQHF. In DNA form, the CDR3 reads TGTGCCAGCAGCCGGGGACACACAAGCAATCAGCCCCAGCATTTT.

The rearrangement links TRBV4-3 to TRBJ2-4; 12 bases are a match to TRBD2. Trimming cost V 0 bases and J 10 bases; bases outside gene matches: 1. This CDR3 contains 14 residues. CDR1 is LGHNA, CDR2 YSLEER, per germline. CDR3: CASSQELAGGIQYF. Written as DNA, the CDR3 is TGCGCCAGCAGCCAAGAACTAGCGGGAGGAATTCAGTACTTC.

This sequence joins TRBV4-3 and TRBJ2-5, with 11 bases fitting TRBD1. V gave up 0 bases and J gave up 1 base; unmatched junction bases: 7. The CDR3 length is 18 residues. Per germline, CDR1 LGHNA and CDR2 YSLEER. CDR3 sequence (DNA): TGCGCCAGCAGCCAAGACGATTGGACAGGGGGCCTCCAAGAGACCCAGTACTTC. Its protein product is CASSQDDWTGGLQETQYF.

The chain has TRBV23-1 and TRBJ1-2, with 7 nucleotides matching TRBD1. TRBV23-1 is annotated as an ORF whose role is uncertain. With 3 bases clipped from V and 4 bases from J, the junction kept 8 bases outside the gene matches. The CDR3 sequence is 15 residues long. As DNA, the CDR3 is TGCGCCAGCAGTCACGATACAGGGGTTCTCTATGGCTACACCTTC. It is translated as CASSHDTGVLYGYTF.

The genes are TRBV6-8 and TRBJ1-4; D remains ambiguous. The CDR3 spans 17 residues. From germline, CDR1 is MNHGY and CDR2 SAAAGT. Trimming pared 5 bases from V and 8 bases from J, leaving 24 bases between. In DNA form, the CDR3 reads TGTGCCAGCAGTACGTCAAGCGACCCTCCCTACGGGGAAAAACTGTTTTTT. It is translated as CASSTSSDPPYGEKLFF.

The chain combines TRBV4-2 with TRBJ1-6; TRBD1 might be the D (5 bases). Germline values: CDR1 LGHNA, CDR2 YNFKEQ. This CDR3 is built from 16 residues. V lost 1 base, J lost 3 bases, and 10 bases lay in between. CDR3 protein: CASSQVEGRYNSPLHF. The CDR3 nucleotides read TGTGCCAGCAGCCAAGTGGAGGGACGCTATAATTCACCCCTCCACTTT.

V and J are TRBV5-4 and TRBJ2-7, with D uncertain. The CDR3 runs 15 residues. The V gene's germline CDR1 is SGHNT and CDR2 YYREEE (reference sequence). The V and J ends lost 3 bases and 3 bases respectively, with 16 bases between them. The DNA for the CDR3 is TGTGCCAGCAGCTCGACCCTGACCCCAGGCTACGAGCAGTACTTC. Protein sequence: CASSSTLTPGYEQYF.

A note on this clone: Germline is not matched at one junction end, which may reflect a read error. As DNA, the CDR3 is TGTGTCAGCAGCTTTACAATGGTGACAGGCCATAGCAATCAGCCCCAGCATTTT. It yields the protein CVSSFTMVTGHSNQPQHF. This chain uses TRBV6-2 or TRBV6-3 with TRBJ1-5, with a possible D match to TRBD1 (6 bases). The CDR3 is 18 residues long. The germline V gene has CDR1 MNHEY and CDR2 SVGEGT.

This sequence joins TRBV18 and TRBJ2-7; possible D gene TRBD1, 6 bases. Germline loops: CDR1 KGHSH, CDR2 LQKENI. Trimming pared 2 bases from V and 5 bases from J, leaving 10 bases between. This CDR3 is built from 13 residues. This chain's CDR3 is CASSPNRDHEQYF. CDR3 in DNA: TGTGCCAGCTCACCAAACAGGGACCACGAGCAGTACTTC.

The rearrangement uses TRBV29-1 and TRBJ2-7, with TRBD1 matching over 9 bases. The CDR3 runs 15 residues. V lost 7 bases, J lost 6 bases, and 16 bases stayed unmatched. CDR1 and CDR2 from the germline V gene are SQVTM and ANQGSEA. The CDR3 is CSATQGTGSPGEQYF. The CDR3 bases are TGCAGCGCCACGCAAGGGACAGGGTCCCCCGGCGAGCAGTACTTC.

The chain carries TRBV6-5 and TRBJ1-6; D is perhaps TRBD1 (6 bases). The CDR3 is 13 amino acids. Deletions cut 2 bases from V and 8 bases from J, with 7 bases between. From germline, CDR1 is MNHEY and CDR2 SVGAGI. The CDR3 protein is CASSYNRDSPLHF. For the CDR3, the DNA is TGTGCCAGCAGTTACAACAGGGATTCACCCCTCCACTTT.